This note documents a single T cell receptor (beta chain) sequence. The sample originates from a study of blood T cell repertoires in COVID-19. Trimming at V came to 6 bases and at J to 2 bases, leaving 10 bases not matched to a gene. CDR3 length equals 16 residues. Sequencing was performed with immunoSEQ multiplex PCR; in TCRdb, only in-frame clones are kept and a portion is missing. The repertoire holds about 220,000 clones, with less than 90% as singletons. Categorization into cohorts depended on clinical history that participants reported. Material for sequencing was PBMCs or T cells enriched from blood (not recorded which). This chain links TRBV6-7 with TRBJ2-3, with TRBD2 identical over 8 bases. TRBV6-7 is treated as an ORF (open reading frame) with a function not yet certain. The receptor's source is a woman in her thirties who had recovered from COVID-19. The CDR3 is CASRTTGTRPTDTQYF. The CDR3 DNA sequence: TGTGCCAGCAGGACAACCGGGACTAGGCCCACAGATACGCAGTATTTT.